The sequence of this TCR beta chain was determined in a study of OX40 agonist ivuxolimab in advanced cancers. Broadly, across the study: Ivuxolimab was an agonistic, fully human IgG2 monoclonal antibody directed against OX40 (CD134), a costimulatory receptor. Of the 50 to 55 dose-escalation patients, hepatocellular carcinoma was present in 19, melanoma in around 15, renal cell carcinoma in 9 and head and neck cancer in 9. Intravenous ivuxolimab was administered to patients every 2 weeks at six dose levels: 0.01, 0.1, 0.3, 1.5, 3 and 10 mg/kg. Patients were allowed to have had prior anti-PD-1, anti-PD-L1 or anti-CTLA-4 therapy, and 40% of the dose-escalation patients had been treated with checkpoint inhibitors. The dose-escalation cohort was roughly 80% male with a mean age of about 65 years, ranging from roughly 20 to 80. The point of sequencing TCRbeta in the periphery was to test whether ivuxolimab changed TCR sequence diversity and drove clonal T-cell expansion. Partial responses occurred in three dose-escalation patients, of whom one had hepatocellular carcinoma and two had cutaneous melanoma. The paper reports the monotherapy dose-escalation portion (N of about 54 patients) of the phase I ivuxolimab trial.

Genomic DNA was extracted from sorted cells for sequencing of the TCRbeta CDR3 region. TCRbeta CDR3 regions were sequenced using the immunoSEQ Assay. Sourced from immuneACCESS, this table was stored by TCRdb with only in-frame sequences that have V and J called. A share of the clones is absent; for the studies checked, an unresolved V gene accounts for under half, and the remainder has no known explanation. The sample profile shows about 68,000 clones; more than 65% of them were found once. The leading ten clones occupy 1.5% to 2% of the sample. Patients with autoimmune disease history or receiving systemic immunosuppression were excluded from the trial. Peripheral blood for TCR sequencing was collected from all dose cohorts at baseline, on cycle 4 day 1, and on cycle 7 day 1. Samples were obtained from an open-label, multicenter, first-in-human phase I dose-escalation trial of ivuxolimab. Adults with locally advanced or metastatic melanoma, renal cell, hepatocellular, or head and neck squamous cell carcinoma were enrolled in the trial. Before TCR sequencing, CD4+ T cells and CD8+ T cells from peripheral blood were sorted into separate populations.

The germline V gene (reference sequence) specifies LNHNV as CDR1 and YYDKDF as CDR2. V is reduced by 0 bases and J by 2 bases, leaving a spacing of 10 bases between them. The CDR3 runs 16 residues from the cysteine to the phenylalanine. Of the read, only the CDR3 DNA is kept; its 48 bases are in frame from base 1. General findings and caveats noted by the study authors: On average, CD8+ T cells showed more expanded clones than CD4+ T cells after ivuxolimab. Which antigens the clonally expanded peripheral T cells were specific for was not determined. Low levels of normalized T-cell clonal expansion were also shown by some nonresponding patients. At doses from 0.1 to 3.0 mg/kg, clonal expansion was seen in both CD4+ and CD8+ blood T cells between baseline and week 6. In partial responders in the 0.1-3.0 mg/kg groups, normalized peripheral clonal expansion was found to be among the lowest, especially among CD8+ T cells.

Worth noting for this clone: Its specific antigen is unknown. No base-level quality is on record; no much larger clone is a single base apart.

This receptor chain uses TRBV15 and TRBJ2-2; no D segment can be confidently identified. The specimen was CD4+ or CD8+ T cells sorted from blood, collected in a trial of the OX40 agonist ivuxolimab. The clonotype originates from an adult with an advanced solid tumor such as melanoma, head and neck, liver or kidney cancer. The CDR3 region reads CATSREGGENTGELFF. The nucleotide sequence is given as TGTGCCACCAGCAGAGAAGGTGGAGAAAACACCGGGGAGCTGTTTTTT.